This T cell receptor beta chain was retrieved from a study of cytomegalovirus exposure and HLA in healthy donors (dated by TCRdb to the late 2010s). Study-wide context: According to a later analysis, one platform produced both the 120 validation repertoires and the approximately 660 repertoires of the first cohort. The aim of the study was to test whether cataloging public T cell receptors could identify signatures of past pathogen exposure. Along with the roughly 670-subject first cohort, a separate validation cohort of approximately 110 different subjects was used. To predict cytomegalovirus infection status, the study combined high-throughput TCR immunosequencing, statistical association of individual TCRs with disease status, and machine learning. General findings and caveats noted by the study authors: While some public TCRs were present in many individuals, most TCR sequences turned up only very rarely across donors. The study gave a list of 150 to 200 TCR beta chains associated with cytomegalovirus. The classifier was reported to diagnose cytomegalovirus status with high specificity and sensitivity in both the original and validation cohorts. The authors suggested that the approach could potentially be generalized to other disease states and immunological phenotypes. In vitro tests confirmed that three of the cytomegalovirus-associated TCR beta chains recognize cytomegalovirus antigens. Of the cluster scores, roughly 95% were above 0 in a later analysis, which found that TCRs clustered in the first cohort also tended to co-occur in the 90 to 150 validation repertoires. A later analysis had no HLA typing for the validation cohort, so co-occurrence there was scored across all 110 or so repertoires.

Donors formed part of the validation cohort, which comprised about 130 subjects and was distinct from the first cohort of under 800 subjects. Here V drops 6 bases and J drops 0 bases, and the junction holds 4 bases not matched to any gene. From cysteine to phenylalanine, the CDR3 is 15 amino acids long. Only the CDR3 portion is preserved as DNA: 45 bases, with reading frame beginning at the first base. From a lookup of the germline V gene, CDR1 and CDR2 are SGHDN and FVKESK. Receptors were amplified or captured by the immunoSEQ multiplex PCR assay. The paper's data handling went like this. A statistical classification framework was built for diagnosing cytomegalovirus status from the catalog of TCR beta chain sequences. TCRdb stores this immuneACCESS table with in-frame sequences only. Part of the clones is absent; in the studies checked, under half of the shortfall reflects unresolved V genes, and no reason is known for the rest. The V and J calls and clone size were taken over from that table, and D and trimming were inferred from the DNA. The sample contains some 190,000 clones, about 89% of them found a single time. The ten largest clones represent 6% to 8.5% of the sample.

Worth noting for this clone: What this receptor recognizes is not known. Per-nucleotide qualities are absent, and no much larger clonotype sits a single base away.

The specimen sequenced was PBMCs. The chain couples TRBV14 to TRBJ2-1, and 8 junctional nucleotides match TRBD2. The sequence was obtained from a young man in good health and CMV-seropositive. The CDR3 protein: CASRQRESSYNEQFF. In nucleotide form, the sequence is TGTGCCAGCAGGCAGCGGGAGAGCTCCTACAATGAGCAGTTCTTC.